A selection of T cell receptor beta chains follows, all from one sample in a study of kidney transplant recipient with SARS-CoV-2 infection. TCRdb called the reads again in MiXCR, with one record for every CDR3 protein. This table has under 300,000 distinct CDR3 sequences, about 30% appearing once. Sample: a blood sample, taken at baseline and on day 111 from a kidney transplant recipient. All receptors come from a male patient aged 25-45 years who had COVID-19 and was a kidney transplant recipient. Some T cells may be provided by the graft donor. The CDR3 runs from the conserved cysteine through the conserved F or W. A D gene is named only where the DNA matches it firmly. The size field is filled for only some rows; it gives once, few, many or a size class.

clone size	J gene	V gene	D gene	CDR3 protein	CDR3 DNA
many	TRBJ1-2	TRBV30	-	CAWIEGRYRKTYGYTF	TGTGCCTGGATTGAGGGGCGTTATAGAAAGACCTATGGCTACACCTTC
many	TRBJ1-1	TRBV3-1	-	CASSTLIPISIRTEAFF	TGTGCCAGCAGCACACTGATTCCCATTTCAATTCGCACTGAAGCTTTCTTT
many	TRBJ1-2	TRBV12-3/TRBV12-4	-	CASSPTGPNYGYTF	TGTGCCAGCAGTCCGACAGGACCTAACTATGGCTACACCTTC
-	TRBJ2-3	TRBV15	-	CAASRAYYVGRGTDTQYF	TGTGCCGCCAGCAGGGCTTATTATGTGGGCCGAGGCACAGATACGCAGTATTTT
many	TRBJ1-3	TRBV9	-	CASSVGLTISSGNTIYF	TGTGCCAGCAGCGTAGGTCTCACCATAAGCTCTGGAAACACCATATATTTT
many	TRBJ2-7	TRBV2	TRBD1	CASSGQGAAYEQYF	TGTGCCAGCAGTGGCCAGGGGGCAGCCTACGAGCAGTACTTC
-	TRBJ2-3	TRBV12-3/TRBV12-4	-	CASSSELGTDTQYF	TGTGCCAGCAGTTCCGAACTTGGGACAGATACGCAGTATTTT
few	TRBJ2-1	TRBV19	-	CASSIVGGESYNEQFF	TGTGCCAGTAGTATAGTCGGCGGGGAGTCCTACAATGAGCAGTTCTTC
many	TRBJ1-3	TRBV20-1	-	CSARDNTRNTIYF	TGCAGTGCTAGAGATAACACGAGAAACACCATATATTTT
many	TRBJ2-2	TRBV18	-	CASSPPYKNTGELFF	TGTGCCAGCTCACCACCGTACAAGAACACCGGGGAGCTGTTTTTT